This is a list of T cell receptor beta chains from one sample in a study of PD-L1 blockade in urothelial cancer. Generated by immunoSEQ multiplex PCR, the TCRdb table keeps only in-frame clones and is missing some. The sample lists around 35,000 clones; approximately 87% were seen once. The sequences come from PBMCs, collected around atezolizumab (anti-PD-L1) treatment. These receptors all stem from a man aged 55 to 70 with urothelial cancer. Each CDR3 is given with its conserved first and last residue. D genes are given only for firm matches. Not every row has a clone size; where given, it reads once, few, many or a size class.

TRBV5-3,TRBJ1-2,TRBD1,-,CARSPGQGYAYGYTF,TGTGCCAGAAGCCCGGGACAGGGGTACGCCTATGGCTACACCTTC
TRBV7-3,TRBJ2-7,-,-,CASSLSPTVSYEQYF,TGTGCCAGCAGCTTAAGCCCCACGGTCTCCTACGAGCAGTACTTC
TRBV7-9,TRBJ1-3,-,-,CASSFFSGNTIYF,TGTGCCAGCAGCTTCTTCTCTGGAAACACCATATATTTT
TRBV9,TRBJ2-6,-,-,CASSADTGIIRNSGANVLTF,TGTGCCAGCAGCGCCGATACAGGGATTATTCGGAACTCTGGGGCCAACGTCCTGACTTTC
TRBV5-1,TRBJ2-1,-,-,CASNRRLQAEQFF,TGCGCCAGCAATCGGAGGCTTCAGGCTGAGCAGTTCTTC
TRBV14,TRBJ2-1,TRBD2,many,CASSVAGSLSEQFF,TGTGCCAGCAGCGTAGCGGGATCTCTTAGTGAGCAGTTCTTC
TRBV6-1,TRBJ2-7,-,few,CASSILSYEQYF,TGTGCCAGCAGTATCTTGTCCTACGAGCAGTACTTC
TRBV4-3,TRBJ2-7,-,-,CASSQEGAGRYEQYF,TGCGCCAGCAGCCAAGAGGGGGCGGGCAGGTACGAGCAGTACTTC
TRBV2,TRBJ1-4,-,-,CASMGASGEKLFF,TGTGCCAGCATGGGGGCAAGCGGCGAAAAACTGTTTTTT
TRBV4-3,TRBJ1-2,-,once,CASSQEIQGNYGYTF,TGCGCCAGCAGCCAAGAGATACAGGGAAACTATGGCTACACCTTC
TRBV5-1,TRBJ2-7,TRBD2,-,CASSWTSMVAASGRAVTEQYF,TGCGCCAGCAGCTGGACCAGTATGGTAGCGGCTAGCGGGAGGGCCGTAACCGAGCAGTACTTC
TRBV6-5,TRBJ2-7,-,-,CASSYLGALSPREQYF,TGTGCCAGCAGTTACTTGGGGGCGTTGAGTCCTCGAGAGCAGTACTTC
TRBV5-1,TRBJ2-2,TRBD2,few,CASSLPGGYTGELFF,TGCGCCAGCAGCTTGCCGGGAGGGTACACCGGGGAGCTGTTTTTT
TRBV6-6,TRBJ2-2,-,few,CASSSPRNTGELFF,TGTGCCAGCAGTAGCCCAAGGAACACCGGGGAGCTGTTTTTT
TRBV2,TRBJ2-4,-,-,CASSEAKRGATKNIQYF,TGTGCCAGCAGTGAAGCAAAAAGGGGCGCCACCAAAAACATTCAGTACTTC
TRBV11-2,TRBJ1-1,-,-,CASRQQSAVEAFF,TGTGCCAGCAGACAACAAAGTGCGGTAGAAGCTTTCTTT
TRBV6-1,TRBJ2-7,TRBD2,-,CASSDGTSGRGYEQYF,TGTGCCAGCAGTGATGGGACTAGCGGGAGAGGTTACGAGCAGTACTTC
TRBV7-2,TRBJ1-2,-,-,CASSLALNMRGYTF,TGTGCCAGCAGCTTAGCGCTAAATATGAGGGGCTACACCTTC
TRBV30,TRBJ2-2,-,-,CARRRKPGELFF,TGTGCCAGAAGGAGGAAACCCGGGGAGCTGTTTTTT
TRBV5-1,TRBJ2-7,-,few,CASSLAGVGSYEQYF,TGCGCCAGCAGCTTGGCCGGGGTAGGGTCCTACGAGCAGTACTTC
TRBV14,TRBJ2-7,-,-,CASSPPRGAQSEQYF,TGTGCCAGCAGTCCTCCTCGGGGGGCGCAATCCGAGCAGTACTTC
TRBV29-1,TRBJ1-2,-,-,CSVLMGPSYGYTF,TGCAGCGTCCTAATGGGGCCCTCCTATGGCTACACCTTC
TRBV7-9,TRBJ2-7,-,-,CASSYDSPYEQYF,TGTGCCAGCAGCTATGACAGTCCCTACGAGCAGTACTTC
TRBV5-4,TRBJ2-7,TRBD1,-,CASSDQQGAYEQYF,TGTGCCAGCAGCGATCAGCAGGGGGCCTACGAGCAGTACTTC
TRBV29-1,TRBJ2-1,TRBD2,-,CSGTSGSENEQFF,TGCAGCGGAACTAGCGGGAGCGAGAATGAGCAGTTCTTC
TRBV18,TRBJ2-5,-,-,CASSPIWAGERKETQYF,TGTGCCAGCTCACCAATTTGGGCAGGGGAGAGGAAAGAGACCCAGTACTTC
TRBV19,TRBJ2-7,TRBD2,-,CASSIVEAGGPFEQYF,TGTGCCAGTAGTATAGTAGAGGCGGGAGGGCCGTTCGAGCAGTACTTC
TRBV19,TRBJ1-2,-,-,CASSMQGNYGYTF,TGTGCCAGTAGTATGCAGGGGAACTATGGCTACACCTTC
TRBV19,TRBJ2-7,TRBD2,-,CASRGLAGGPEQYF,TGTGCCAGTAGAGGACTAGCGGGAGGGCCCGAGCAGTACTTC
TRBV7-2,TRBJ2-7,TRBD2,-,CASSSGTSRYEQYF,TGTGCCAGCAGCTCAGGGACTAGCAGATACGAGCAGTACTTC
TRBV18,TRBJ1-2,-,medium-sized,CASSPGRSYGYTF,TGTGCCAGCTCACCGGGCAGATCCTATGGCTACACCTTC
TRBV9,TRBJ1-1,-,-,CASSLIQVRMNTEAFF,TGTGCCAGCAGCCTAATTCAGGTCCGAATGAACACTGAAGCTTTCTTT
TRBV19,TRBJ2-2,-,-,CASSIGGGNTGELFF,TGTGCCAGTAGTATCGGGGGAGGGAACACCGGGGAGCTGTTTTTT
TRBV10-1,TRBJ2-1,TRBD2,-,CASSGLGRAEQFF,TGCGCCAGCAGCGGACTAGGGCGGGCTGAGCAGTTCTTC
TRBV19,TRBJ1-2,-,-,CASSSRPGPYGYTF,TGTGCCAGTAGCTCCAGACCGGGTCCCTATGGCTACACCTTC
TRBV9,TRBJ2-4,TRBD2,-,CASSVSSGTKNIQYF,TGTGCCAGCAGCGTGTCTAGCGGTACCAAAAACATTCAGTACTTC
TRBV5-6,TRBJ2-7,-,-,CASSLELRGSDEQYF,TGTGCCAGCAGCTTGGAATTAAGGGGGTCAGACGAGCAGTACTTC